A single sample gave rise to the 5 T cell receptor beta chains below, sequenced in a study of blood T cell repertoires in COVID-19. TCRdb's table, derived via immunoSEQ multiplex PCR, lists solely in-frame clones and lacks some. The sample shows more than 60,000 clones, 85% of them seen only once. The sample consisted of peripheral blood. The source of these receptors is a human donor in a cohort sampled during active COVID-19.

The genes are TRBV3-1 (or the pseudogene TRBV3-2) and TRBJ1-5, with TRBD1 as a possible D gene (6 bases). Trimming removed 3 bases from V and 5 bases from J, with 8 bases in between. The germline gives CDR1 LGHDT, CDR2 YNNKEL (reference sequence). The CDR3 is made up of 13 amino acids. Here the CDR3 DNA reads TGTGCCAGCAGCCACAGGGGCTATCAGCCCCAGCATTTT. It codes for CASSHRGYQPQHF.

The chain is built from TRBV11-2 and TRBJ2-7; 15 bases map to TRBD2. J lost 6 bases, V lost 5 bases, and 8 bases had no gene match. The CDR3 loop spans 16 amino acids. Per germline, CDR1 SGHAT and CDR2 FQNNGV. Here the CDR3 DNA reads TGTGCCAGCAGCCCCAGGGGACTAGCGGGGGGATCCGAGCAGTACTTC. Translation: CASSPRGLAGGSEQYF.

The CDR3 DNA follows: TGTGCCAGCAGGCCGCGGGGGGGCCTAGTCGGGACGGAGACCCAGTACTTC. Encoded protein: CASRPRGGLVGTETQYF. The chain recombines TRBV11-2 with TRBJ2-5; 9 nucleotides match TRBD2. This CDR3 has 17 residues. CDR1 and CDR2 from the germline V gene are SGHAT and FQNNGV. V was clipped by 6 bases and J by 5 bases; unmatched bases: 16.

The rearrangement joins TRBV4-3 to TRBJ2-3; TRBD2 aligns across 8 bases. The CDR3 sequence is 16 residues long. V dropped 0 bases and J dropped 6; count of bases not matched to a gene: 8. Germline CDR1 is LGHNA and CDR2 is YSLEER. The CDR3 protein is CASSQDPAGDGDTQYF. CDR3 sequence (DNA): TGCGCCAGCAGCCAAGATCCAGCGGGGGATGGGGATACGCAGTATTTT.

This clone was detected only once. The same CDR3 arises from other DNA sequences in this sample as well. The chain has TRBV19 and TRBJ2-5; 8 bases align to TRBD1. The V segment lost 1 base and the J segment 2 bases; nucleotides outside the gene matches: 0. This CDR3 region has 14 residues. Germline CDR1 and CDR2: LNHDA and SQIVND (reference sequence). CDR3 amino acids: CASSIGQGQETQYF. The CDR3 DNA reads as TGTGCCAGTAGTATAGGACAGGGGCAAGAGACCCAGTACTTC.